This T cell receptor (beta chain) derives from a study of molecular identifiers for immune sequencing clone quantification. The table lists this clonotype with many counts. Using its own MiXCR run on the PCR reads, TCRdb lists one record per CDR3 protein. The table includes a few hundred thousand distinct CDR3 sequences, 20% to 25% detected once. Sequencing was done on a sample of naive CD8+ T cells from blood, with Jurkat cell RNA spiked in. The subset is: FACS-sorted CD8+CD4-CCR7+CD45RA+ naive T cells. The receptor was isolated from a human donor in good health. Some libraries in this study had Jurkat cell RNA spiked in.

The chain's CDR3 is CASSPPVGTEAFF. Written as DNA, the CDR3 is TGTGCCAGCAGTCCCCCGGTGGGCACTGAAGCTTTCTTT. The V and J genes are TRBV12-3 or TRBV12-4 and TRBJ1-1, with D uncertain. CDR3 length: 13 amino acids. The V end was cut by 5 bases, the J end by 4 bases, with 11 bases between.